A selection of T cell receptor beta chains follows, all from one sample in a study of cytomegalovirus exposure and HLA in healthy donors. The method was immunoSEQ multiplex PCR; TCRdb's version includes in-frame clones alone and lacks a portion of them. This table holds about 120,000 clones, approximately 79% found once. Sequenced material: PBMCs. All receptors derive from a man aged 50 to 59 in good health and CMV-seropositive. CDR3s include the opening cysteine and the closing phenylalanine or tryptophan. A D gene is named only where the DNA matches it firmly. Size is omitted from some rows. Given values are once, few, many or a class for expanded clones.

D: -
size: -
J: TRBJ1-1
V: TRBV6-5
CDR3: CASSKQGRDAEAFF
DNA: TGTGCCAGCAGCAAACAGGGAAGGGACGCTGAAGCTTTCTTT

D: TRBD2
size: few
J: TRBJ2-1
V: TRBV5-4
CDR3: CASSLGGGGASNEQFF
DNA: TGTGCCAGCAGCTTGGGGGGGGGAGGGGCGAGCAATGAGCAGTTCTTC

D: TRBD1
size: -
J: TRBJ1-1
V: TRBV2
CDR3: CASSQQGGNTEAFF
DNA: TGTGCCAGCAGTCAACAGGGGGGGAACACTGAAGCTTTCTTT

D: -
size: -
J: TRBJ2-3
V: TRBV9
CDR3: CASSVVGGTSTDTQYF
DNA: TGTGCCAGCAGCGTAGTAGGAGGGACTAGCACAGATACGCAGTATTTT

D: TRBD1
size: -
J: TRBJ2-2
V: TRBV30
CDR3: CACLGQGKAGELFF
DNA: TGTGCCTGCCTTGGACAGGGGAAGGCCGGGGAGCTGTTTTTT

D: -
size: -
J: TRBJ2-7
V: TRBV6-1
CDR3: CASSEIGASYEQYF
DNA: TGTGCCAGCAGTGAAATAGGGGCCTCCTACGAGCAGTACTTC

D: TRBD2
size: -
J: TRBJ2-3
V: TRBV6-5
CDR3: CASSYSRTSGGQYF
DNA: TGTGCCAGCAGTTACTCTAGGACTAGCGGGGGGCAGTATTTT

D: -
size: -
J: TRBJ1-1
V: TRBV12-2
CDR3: CASRSTGGSNTEAFF
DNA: TGTGCAAGTCGCTCGACAGGGGGCTCGAACACTGAAGCTTTCTTT

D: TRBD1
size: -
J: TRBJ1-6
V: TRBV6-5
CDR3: CASSIDRGSPLHF
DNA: TGTGCCAGCAGTATAGACAGGGGATCACCCCTCCACTTT

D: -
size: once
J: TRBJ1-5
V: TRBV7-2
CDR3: CASSLQGTVDQPQHF
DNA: TGTGCCAGCAGCTTACAGGGGACGGTCGATCAGCCCCAGCATTTT

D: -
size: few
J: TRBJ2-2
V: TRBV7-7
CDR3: CASSPQYTGELFF
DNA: TGTGCCAGCAGCCCTCAGTACACCGGGGAGCTGTTTTTT

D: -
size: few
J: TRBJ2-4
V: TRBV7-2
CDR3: CASSLGGQGKNIQYF
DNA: TGTGCCAGCAGCTTAGGGGGGCAGGGCAAAAACATTCAGTACTTC

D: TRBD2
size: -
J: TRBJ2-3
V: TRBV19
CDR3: CASSIAPGGTDTQYF
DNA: TGTGCCAGTAGTATAGCCCCGGGAGGGACAGATACGCAGTATTTT

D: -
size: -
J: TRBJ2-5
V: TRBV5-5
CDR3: CASSILQETQYF
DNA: TGTGCCAGCAGCATACTTCAAGAGACCCAGTACTTC

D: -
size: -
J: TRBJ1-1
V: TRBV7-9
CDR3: CASSPSRTASFMNTEAFF
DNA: TGTGCCAGCAGCCCCTCCCGGACAGCCTCTTTTATGAACACTGAAGCTTTCTTT

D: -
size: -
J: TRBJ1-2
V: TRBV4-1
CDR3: CASSQGEGVAYGYTF
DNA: TGCGCCAGCAGCCAAGGCGAGGGGGTGGCCTATGGCTACACCTTC

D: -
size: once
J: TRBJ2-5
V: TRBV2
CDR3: CASNVIGRRETQYF
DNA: TGTGCCAGCAACGTAATTGGGAGAAGAGAGACCCAGTACTTC

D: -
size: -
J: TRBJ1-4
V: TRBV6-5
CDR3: CASGGVPNEKLFF
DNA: TGTGCCAGCGGGGGGGTACCTAATGAAAAACTGTTTTTT

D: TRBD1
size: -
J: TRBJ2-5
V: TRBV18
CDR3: CASSPTGDSSGETQYF
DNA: TGTGCCAGCTCACCAACCGGGGACAGCTCCGGAGAGACCCAGTACTTC

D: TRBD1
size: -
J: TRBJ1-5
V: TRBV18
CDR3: CASSRFTQGAAQPQHF
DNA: TGTGCCAGCTCACGATTCACTCAGGGGGCGGCCCAGCCCCAGCATTTT

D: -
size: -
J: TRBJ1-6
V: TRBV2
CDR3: CASSEGRASSYNSPLHF
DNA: TGTGCCAGCAGTGAAGGGCGGGCTAGCTCCTATAATTCACCCCTCCACTTT

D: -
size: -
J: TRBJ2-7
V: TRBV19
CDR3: CASSIGRVSSYEQYF
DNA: TGTGCCAGTAGTATCGGCAGGGTTTCGTCCTACGAGCAGTACTTC

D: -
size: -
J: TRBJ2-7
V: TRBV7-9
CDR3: CASCYTPYEQYF
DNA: TGTGCCAGCTGCTATACTCCTTACGAGCAGTACTTC

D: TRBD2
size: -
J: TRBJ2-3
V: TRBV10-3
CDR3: CAISGRGSGNADTQYF
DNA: TGTGCCATCAGTGGGCGGGGGTCAGGAAACGCAGATACGCAGTATTTT

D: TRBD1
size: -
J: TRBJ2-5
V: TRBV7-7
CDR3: CASSLDRGETQYF
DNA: TGTGCTAGCAGCTTAGACAGGGGAGAGACCCAGTACTTC

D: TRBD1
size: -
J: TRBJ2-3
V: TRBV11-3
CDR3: CASSSPGQSYTDTQYF
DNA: TGTGCCAGCAGCTCCCCGGGACAGAGCTACACAGATACGCAGTATTTT

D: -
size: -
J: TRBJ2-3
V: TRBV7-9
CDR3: CASSPQGNELSGTQYF
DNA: TGTGCCAGCAGCCCACAGGGCAACGAGTTATCTGGTACGCAGTATTTT

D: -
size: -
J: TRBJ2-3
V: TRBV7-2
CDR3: CASSSDRTDTQYF
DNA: TGTGCCAGCAGCTCCGACAGGACAGATACGCAGTATTTT

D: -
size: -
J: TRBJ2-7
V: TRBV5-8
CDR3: CASTEGVKQYF
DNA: TGTGCCAGCACGGAGGGTGTCAAGCAGTACTTC

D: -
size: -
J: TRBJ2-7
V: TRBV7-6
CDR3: CASSLTGNVLYEQYF
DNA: TGTGCCAGCAGCTTAACGGGAAACGTCCTCTACGAGCAGTACTTC

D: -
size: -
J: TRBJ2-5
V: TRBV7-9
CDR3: CASSLARGRGETQYF
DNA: TGTGCCAGCAGCTTAGCAAGAGGCAGGGGTGAGACCCAGTACTTC

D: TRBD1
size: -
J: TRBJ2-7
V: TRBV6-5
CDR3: CASTQGQGASEQYF
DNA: TGTGCCAGCACCCAAGGACAGGGGGCTTCCGAGCAGTACTTC

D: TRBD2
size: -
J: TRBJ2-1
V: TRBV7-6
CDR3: CASSRSGVGIYNEQFF
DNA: TGTGCCAGCAGCCGGAGCGGGGTGGGGATCTACAATGAGCAGTTCTTC

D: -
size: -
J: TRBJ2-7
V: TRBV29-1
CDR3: CSVLGLDGAGRVYEQYF
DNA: TGCAGCGTCCTGGGACTCGACGGGGCCGGAAGGGTATACGAGCAGTACTTC

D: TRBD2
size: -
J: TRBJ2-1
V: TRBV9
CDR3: CASSVGLAGGESREFF
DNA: TGTGCCAGCAGCGTAGGACTAGCGGGAGGGGAGTCGAGAGAGTTCTTC

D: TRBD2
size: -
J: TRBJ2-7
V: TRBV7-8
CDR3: CASSSPRSGGAHEQYF
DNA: TGTGCCAGCAGCTCCCCCCGAAGCGGGGGGGCCCACGAGCAGTACTTC

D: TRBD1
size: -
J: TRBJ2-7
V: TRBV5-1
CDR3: CASSLAGGSAYEQYF
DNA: TGCGCCAGCAGCTTGGCAGGGGGCTCTGCCTACGAGCAGTACTTC

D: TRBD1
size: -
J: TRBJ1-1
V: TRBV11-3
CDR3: CASSNYTGGKRNTEAFF
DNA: TGTGCCAGCAGTAATTATACAGGGGGCAAAAGGAACACTGAAGCTTTCTTT

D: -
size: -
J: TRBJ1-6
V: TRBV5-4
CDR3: CASSLTGSGENSPLHF
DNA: TGTGCCAGCAGCTTGACAGGGTCCGGGGAAAATTCACCCCTCCACTTT

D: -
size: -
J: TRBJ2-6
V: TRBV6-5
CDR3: CASSYPGLSGANVLTF
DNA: TGTGCCAGCAGTTACCCAGGGTTGTCTGGGGCCAACGTCCTGACTTTC

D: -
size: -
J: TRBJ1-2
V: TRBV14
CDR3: CASSQRTDYGYTF
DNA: TGTGCCAGCAGCCAACGGACAGACTATGGCTACACCTTC

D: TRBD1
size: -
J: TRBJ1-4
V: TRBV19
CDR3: CASSTGTGQKLFF
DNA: TGTGCCAGTAGCACCGGGACAGGCCAAAAACTGTTTTTT

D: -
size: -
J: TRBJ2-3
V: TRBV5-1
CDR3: CASSLDARGEDTQYF
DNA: TGCGCCAGCAGCTTGGATGCCAGGGGAGAAGATACGCAGTATTTT

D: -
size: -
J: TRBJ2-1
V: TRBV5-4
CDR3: CASSPRQGAGDNEQFF
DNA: TGTGCCAGCAGCCCCCGCCAGGGGGCGGGAGACAATGAGCAGTTCTTC

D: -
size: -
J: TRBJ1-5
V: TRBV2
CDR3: CASSGDRSSNQPQHF
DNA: TGTGCCAGCAGCGGAGACAGGTCGAGCAATCAGCCCCAGCATTTT

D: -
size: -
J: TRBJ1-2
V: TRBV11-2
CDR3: CASSLRETTYGYTF
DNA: TGTGCCAGCAGCTTGCGGGAAACCACCTATGGCTACACCTTC

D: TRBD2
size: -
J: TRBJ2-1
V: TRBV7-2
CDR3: CASSLGGLAGGFNNEQFF
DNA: TGTGCCAGCAGCTTAGGGGGGCTAGCGGGAGGGTTTAACAATGAGCAGTTCTTC

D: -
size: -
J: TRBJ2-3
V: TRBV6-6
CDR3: CASSYLRGSTDTQYF
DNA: TGTGCCAGCAGTTATCTCAGGGGTAGCACAGATACGCAGTATTTT

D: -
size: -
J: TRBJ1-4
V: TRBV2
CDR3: CASSDQVWEKLFF
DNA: TGTGCCAGCAGTGATCAGGTTTGGGAAAAACTGTTTTTT

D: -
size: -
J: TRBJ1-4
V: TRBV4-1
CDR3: CASSQDGGATEKLFF
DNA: TGCGCCAGCAGCCAAGATGGGGGGGCTACCGAAAAACTGTTTTTT